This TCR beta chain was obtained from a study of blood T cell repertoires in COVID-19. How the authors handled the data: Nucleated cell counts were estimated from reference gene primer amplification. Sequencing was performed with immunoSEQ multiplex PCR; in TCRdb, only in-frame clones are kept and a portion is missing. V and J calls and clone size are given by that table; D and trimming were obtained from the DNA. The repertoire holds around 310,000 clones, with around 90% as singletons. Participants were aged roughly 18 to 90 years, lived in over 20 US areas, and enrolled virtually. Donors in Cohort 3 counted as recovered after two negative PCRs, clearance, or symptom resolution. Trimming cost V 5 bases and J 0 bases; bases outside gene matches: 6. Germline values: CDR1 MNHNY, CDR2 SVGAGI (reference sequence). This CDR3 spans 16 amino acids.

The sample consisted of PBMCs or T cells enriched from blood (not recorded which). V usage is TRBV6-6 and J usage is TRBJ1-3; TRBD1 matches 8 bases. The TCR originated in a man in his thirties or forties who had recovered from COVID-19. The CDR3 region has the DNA TGTGCCAGCAGTAGGACAGGGCCCTTCTCTGGAAACACCATATATTTT. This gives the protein CASSRTGPFSGNTIYF.